This T cell receptor beta chain comes out of a study of T-cell reconstitution after alpha-beta-depleted transplantation in children. The germline V gene has CDR1 SEHNR and CDR2 FQNEAQ (reference sequence). Trimming removed 6 bases at V and 5 bases at J, with 14 bases between. The CDR3 is 14 amino acids. Study findings and constraints: There were some patients whose high TCRbeta diversity at day 60 came from surviving recipient T cells and thymic progenitors. Counts and diversity of T cells one year after transplant came mostly from newly produced T cells. Reported findings indicate that, about two months after transplant, alpha-beta T cells came from several hundred expanded clones, which were derived from non-depleted graft cells.

The library targeted TCRbeta and was prepared with unique molecular identifiers. Using its own MiXCR run on the PCR reads, TCRdb lists one record per CDR3 protein. Among about 610,000 distinct CDR3 sequences listed, roughly 30% were seen once. This clonotype was detected a few times. Its cognate antigen is unknown. The sequences come from PBMCs, collected before TCRalphabeta/CD19-depleted stem cell transplant. The rearrangement uses TRBV7-9 and TRBJ2-1, with D possibly TRBD2 on 6 matching bases. The origin of this receptor is a boy younger than two with Wiskott-Aldrich syndrome, due to receive a stem cell transplant. Written as DNA, the CDR3 is TGTGCCAGCAGGAACTGGCGGGAAGACAATGAGCAGTTCTTC. Translating it yields CASRNWREDNEQFF.